The 9 T cell receptor gamma chains presented below share a single source sample, sequenced in a study of gamma-delta chains in newborns, infants, children. TCRdb reprocessed the reads using CATT. Of 2,100 or so gamma-chain clones listed, about 27% are singletons. Sequencing was performed on blood. All receptors derive from a child who was a newborn, infant or young child, either healthy, febrile or measles-vaccinated (not recorded which).

In its sample, this clone was seen a few times. The CDR3 sequence: CALWEVDELGKKIKVF. CDR3 DNA: TGTGCCTTGTGGGAGGTTGACGAGTTGGGCAAAAAAATCAAGGTATTT. The chain employs TRGV9 and TRGJP. The CDR3 has 16 amino acids. Germline V gene data show CDR1 as GITISATS and CDR2 as ISYDGTV (reference sequence). The ends lost 1 base at V and 7 bases at J; junction bases unmatched: 4.

There are a few counts of this clone. V and J are TRGV9 and TRGJP. The CDR3 is 16 amino acids. CDR1 and CDR2 (germline): GITISATS, ISYDGTV (reference sequence). J was trimmed by 6 bases and V by 2 bases; bases with no gene match: 4. As DNA, the CDR3 is TGTGCCTTGTGGGAGGGGACAGAGTTGGGCAAAAAAATCAAGGTATTT. Its protein product is CALWEGTELGKKIKVF.

This clone rates as hyperexpanded (1% or more). This sample also contains other DNA sequences that code for the same CDR3. The J gene is TRGJP, the V gene TRGV9. The ends lost 0 bases at V and 4 bases at J; junction bases unmatched: 0. The CDR3 sequence is 16 residues long. Germline V gives CDR1 GITISATS, CDR2 ISYDGTV (reference sequence). This CDR3 reads CALWEVQELGKKIKVF. CDR3 DNA: TGTGCCTTGTGGGAGGTGCAAGAGTTGGGCAAAAAAATCAAGGTATTT.

V gene TRGV4 combines with J gene TRGJ1 or TRGJ2. Germline values: CDR1 EGSTGY, CDR2 YDSYTSSV. V lost 5 bases, J lost 1 base, and 2 bases stayed unmatched. The CDR3 length is 12 residues. This CDR3 is CATWANYYKKLF. CDR3 in DNA: TGTGCCACCTGGGCAAATTATTATAAGAAACTCTTT.

The sample holds a few counts of this clone. V gene TRGV9 combines with J gene TRGJ1 or TRGJ2. Germline V gives CDR1 GITISATS, CDR2 ISYDGTV (reference sequence). The CDR3 extends over 15 amino acids. Trimming removed 5 bases from V and 2 bases from J; junction bases left unmatched: 12. The CDR3 sequence: CALWAVKGDYYKKLF. The DNA for the CDR3 is TGTGCCTTGTGGGCCGTAAAAGGGGATTATTATAAGAAACTCTTT.

In regard to this clone: A far more abundant clone sits one base away, making this likely a read error. Other DNA sequences in this sample translate to the same CDR3. The chain combines TRGV9 with TRGJP. The CDR3 sequence is 15 residues long. Looked up from germline, CDR1 is GITISATS and CDR2 is ISYDGTV (reference sequence). CDR3 protein: CALWEQELGKKIKVF. The CDR3 DNA reads TGTGCCTTGTGGGAGCAAGAGTTGGGCAAGAAAATCAAGGTATTT.

Concerning this clone: Other DNA sequences from this sample encode an identical CDR3 as well. The chain combines TRGV9 with TRGJP. J was trimmed by 4 bases and V by 2 bases; bases with no gene match: 5. CDR3 length: 17 amino acids. Germline V gene data show CDR1 as GITISATS and CDR2 as ISYDGTV (reference sequence). This CDR3 reads CALWEARQELGKKIKVF. CDR3 sequence (DNA): TGTGCCTTGTGGGAGGCAAGACAAGAGTTGGGCAAAAAAATCAAGGTATTT.

This clone has just a few counts. Distinct nucleotide sequences in the sample also encode this CDR3. The chain employs TRGV9 and TRGJP. The germline V gene has CDR1 GITISATS and CDR2 ISYDGTV (reference sequence). Germline trimming cut 4 bases from V and 6 bases from J; bases unmatched to any gene: 6. The CDR3 covers 16 residues. The CDR3 is CALWEDRELGKKIKVF. CDR3 nucleotide sequence: TGTGCCTTGTGGGAAGACCGAGAGTTGGGCAAAAAAATCAAGGTATTT.

The CDR3 DNA is TGTGCCTTGTGGGAGCCGCGGAAGAAACTCTTT. Amino acid sequence: CALWEPRKKLF. The V gene is TRGV9, the J gene TRGJ1 or TRGJ2. From germline, CDR1 is GITISATS and CDR2 ISYDGTV (reference sequence). This CDR3 is 11 amino acids long. V shed 3 bases, J shed 10 bases, and the junction held 6 bases outside the gene matches.